A single sample gave rise to the 24 T cell receptor beta chains below, sequenced in a study of tumor-infiltrating lymphocytes in primary liver carcinoma. Using a constant-region primer together with ProtoScript II reverse transcriptase, TCR beta cDNA was made from around 500 ng of total RNA. Libraries of TCR beta came from three nested multiplex PCR rounds with slightly modified ARM-PCR. The opening two PCR rounds, about 11 cycles each, paired TRBV1-TRBV30 forward primers with a C-beta reverse primer. Via MiXCR, TCRdb re-called the multiplex PCR reads, giving one row per CDR3 protein. This sample yields more than 95,000 distinct CDR3 sequences, of which 60% to 80% are seen a single time; more than 7% belongs to the top ten. Unsorted bulk tissue, about 18-32 mg of it, served as the source for co-extraction of RNA and DNA. The sequenced sample consisted of liver tumor tissue from sampling region 3. Subset specified: tumor region T3, left-lateral pole. These receptors all come from a woman in her sixties or seventies with primary liver carcinoma and hepatitis B virus infection.

This clonotype was detected many times. J is TRBJ2-1 and V is TRBV6-1; 10 bases map to TRBD2. The germline V gene has CDR1 MNHNS and CDR2 SASEGT. The CDR3 loop spans 16 amino acids. Losses at the gene ends were 10 bases for V and 5 bases for J; bases not matched to a gene: 14. CDR3 amino acids: CATTLGTGTSDNEQFF. CDR3 sequence (DNA): TGTGCCACCACACTCGGGACCGGGACTAGCGACAATGAGCAGTTCTTC.

Points on this clonotype: A much larger clone lies one base from this, so it may be a read error. DNA of the CDR3: TGTGCCTGGTGTGGCTTGGGTGATACGCAGTATTTT. This translates into CAWCGLGDTQYF. This rearrangement joins TRBV30 to TRBJ2-3; no firm D call. CDR1 and CDR2 from the germline V gene are GTSNPN and SVGIG (reference sequence). Trimming stripped 5 bases from V and 6 bases from J, with 12 bases between. This CDR3 has 12 amino acids.

This clonotype was detected many times. The V call is TRBV29-1, the J call TRBJ2-1; the match to TRBD2 covers 10 bases. This CDR3 comprises 14 residues. V was pared by 7 bases and J by 9 bases, with 12 bases of the junction left unmatched. Germline CDR1 reads SQVTM; CDR2 reads ANQGSEA. The CDR3 protein is CSARQREGRVEQFF. CDR3 nucleotide sequence: TGCAGCGCCCGCCAGCGGGAGGGCCGGGTTGAGCAGTTCTTC.

Remarks on this clonotype: Germline and junction disagree at one end, which may indicate a read error. The rearrangement uses TRBV10-3 and TRBJ2-3, with unresolved D. There are 11 residues in the CDR3. Germline V CDR1 and CDR2: ENHRY, SYGVKD. CDR3 nucleotide sequence: TGTGGCATCGGAAGCACAGATACGCAGTATTTT. Amino acids: CGIGSTDTQYF.

This clonotype was recorded once. At one boundary the junction diverges from the germline segment, which might be a read error. The V and J genes are TRBV11-2 and TRBJ2-2, with D maybe TRBD2 (5 bases). Germline assignment: CDR1 SGHAT and CDR2 FQNNGV. This CDR3 spans 15 amino acids. The CDR3 DNA is TGTGCCAGCAGCCCGAGGGTCGTCCTATTCGGGGAGTTGTTTTTT. It translates to CASSPRVVLFGELFF.

This clonotype was counted at least ten times. The chain carries TRBV7-9 and TRBJ1-2; no definite D call. V lost 5 bases, J lost 4 bases, and 8 bases lay in between. CDR3 size: 12 residues. CDR1 and CDR2 (germline): SEHNR, FQNEAQ (reference sequence). The CDR3 region has the DNA TGTGCCAGCAGCACCAACAGCTATGGCTACACCTTC. Its translation is CASSTNSYGYTF.

Comment on this clonotype: As the CDR3 is not closed by the conserved phenylalanine or tryptophan, this likely results from a read error. The chain uses TRBV7-9 and TRBJ2-3; tentatively, D is TRBD2 (5 bases). There are 14 residues in the CDR3. The V and J ends lost 7 bases and 1 base respectively, with 12 bases between them. Germline loops: CDR1 SEHNR, CDR2 FQNEAQ (reference sequence). CDR3: CASTPRTGTDTQYL. CDR3 sequence (DNA): TGTGCCAGCACTCCTCGGACTGGCACAGATACGCAGTATCTT.

With respect to this clonotype: The junction and the germline gene differ at one end; a read error may be behind it. The rearrangement links TRBV29-1 to TRBJ2-5; perhaps TRBD2 as D (6 bases). CDR3 length equals 14 residues. In germline, CDR1 is SQVTM, CDR2 ANQGSEA. DNA of the CDR3: TGCAGCGTTGAGGGTTTGGAGGGTCGGGAGACCCGGTACTTC. This gives the protein CSVEGLEGRETRYF.

As concerns this clonotype: A read error is likely, as this CDR3 ends without the conserved phenylalanine or tryptophan. The rearrangement joins TRBV5-4 to TRBJ2-1; maybe TRBD2 (5 bases). The germline CDR1 and CDR2 sequences are SGHNT and YYREEE (reference sequence). Between the trimmed V and J ends, which lost 0 bases and 4 bases, there was a span of 11 bases. The CDR3 runs to 15 residues. CDR3 in amino acids: CASSLAGWVYNEQFL. CDR3 nucleotides: TGTGCCAGCAGCTTGGCGGGATGGGTTTACAATGAGCAGTTCCTC.

This clonotype is labeled medium-sized (0.01 to 0.1%). The chain joins TRBV11-2 to TRBJ1-1; D ambiguous. In germline, CDR1 is SGHAT, CDR2 FQNNGV. The CDR3 is made up of 15 amino acids. Trimming stripped 5 bases from V and 3 bases from J, with 16 bases between. The CDR3 spells CASSPGQTRDTEAFF. The DNA for the CDR3 is TGTGCCAGCAGCCCGGGCCAAACGAGAGACACTGAAGCTTTCTTT.

The table lists this clonotype with many counts. This rearrangement joins TRBV6-1 to TRBJ2-1; 13 bases align to TRBD2. The CDR3 consists of 15 residues. Trimming took 7 bases from V and 10 from J; bases not matched to a gene: 10. Germline V lookup: CDR1 MNHNS, CDR2 SASEGT. The CDR3 protein is CASKKGLAGMGEQFF. The CDR3 DNA is TGTGCCAGCAAGAAGGGACTAGCGGGAATGGGGGAGCAGTTCTTC.

With regard to this clonotype: This may be a read error: a much more frequent sequence differs by one nucleotide. The chain is built from TRBV4-1 and TRBJ2-1, with D perhaps assigned TRBD1 or TRBD2 (5 bases each). V was clipped by 5 bases and J by 9 bases, with 26 bases between them. The CDR3 length is 17 residues. CDR1 MGHRA and CDR2 YSYEKL come from the germline V gene. The CDR3 loop is CASSEGTDPSTRREQFF. The CDR3 DNA is TGCGCCAGCAGCGAAGGGACGGACCCTTCCACTCGTCGTGAGCAGTTCTTC.

The chain has TRBV6-5 and TRBJ2-7; weak D call: TRBD2 (6 bases). The CDR3 contains 18 residues. Trimming took 0 bases from V and 0 from J, leaving 18 bases between them. Germline CDR1 is MNHEY and CDR2 is SVGAGI. The CDR3 sequence: CASSYSNLGTGVSYEQYF. In nucleotides, the CDR3 is TGTGCCAGCAGTTACTCGAATCTAGGGACTGGCGTCTCCTACGAGCAGTACTTC.

The V gene is TRBV11-2, the J gene TRBJ2-7, with D tentatively TRBD1 (7 bases). V lost 11 bases and J lost 4, with 24 bases in between. CDR1 is SGHAT and CDR2 is FQNNGV in the germline V gene. This CDR3 spans 15 amino acids. This chain's CDR3 is CAGNPGGSRGYEQYF. The CDR3 bases are TGTGCCGGCAACCCAGGGGGGTCAAGGGGGTACGAGCAGTACTTC. The full variable domain, completed using reference TRBV11-2 and TRBJ2-7, is EAGVAQSPRYKIIEKRQSVAFWCNPISGHATLYWYQQILGQGPKLLIQFQNNGVVDDSQLPKDRFSAERLKGVDSTLKIQPAKLEDSAVYLCAGNPGGSRGYEQYFGPGTRLTVT.

This clonotype was counted only a few times. V is TRBV20-1 and J is TRBJ1-2, with TRBD1 matching 10 bases. The CDR3 totals 13 residues. Germline V gene data show CDR1 as DFQATT and CDR2 as SNEGSKA (reference sequence). Unmatched junction bases numbered 6, after V lost 3 bases and J lost 8 bases. CDR3 sequence: CSASADRGRGYTF. Here the CDR3 DNA reads TGCAGTGCTAGTGCAGACAGGGGGCGAGGCTACACCTTC.

The chain carries TRBV4-1 and TRBJ2-3; 13 bases match TRBD2. V shed 0 bases and J 6 bases; nucleotides not matched to a gene: 3. The CDR3 spans 16 residues. CDR1 MGHRA and CDR2 YSYEKL come from the germline V gene. In nucleotides, the CDR3 is TGCGCCAGCAGCCAAGATACTAGCGGGAGGGGTGATACGCAGTATTTT. Protein: CASSQDTSGRGDTQYF.

This rearrangement joins TRBV24-1 to TRBJ2-1; 9 bases fit TRBD2. The germline V gene has CDR1 KGHDR and CDR2 SFDVKD. Trimming took 6 bases from V and 3 from J; bases not matched to a gene: 5. The length of the CDR3 is 15 residues. Here the CDR3 reads CATSPRTSDYNEQFF. The CDR3 DNA is TGTGCCACCAGTCCCCGGACTAGCGACTACAATGAGCAGTTCTTC.

Remarks on this clonotype: One base away lies a much larger clone, so this may be a sequencing read error. The chain joins TRBV5-5 to TRBJ1-5; D is unresolved. The germline CDR1 and CDR2 sequences are SGHKS and YYEKEE (reference sequence). CDR3 size: 17 residues. Trimming shortened V by 0 bases and J by 2 bases, and 15 bases separated the two germline ends. CDR3 amino acids: CASSLDLWGVGNQPQHF. In DNA form, the CDR3 reads TGTGCCAGCAGCTTGGACCTTTGGGGAGTAGGCAATCAGCCCCAGCATTTT.

V is TRBV11-3 and J is TRBJ2-1; 13 bases agree with TRBD2. From germline, CDR1 is SGHNT and CDR2 YENEEA. Trimming at V came to 5 bases and at J to 6 bases, leaving 16 bases not matched to a gene. This CDR3 has 19 residues. For the CDR3, the DNA is TGTGCCAGCAGCACCGGACGGGGGCGACTAGCGGGAGGATTCAATGAGCAGTTCTTC. Translating gives CASSTGRGRLAGGFNEQFF.

For this clonotype: The germline gene is not matched at one end of the junction; a read error may be the cause. The V and J genes are TRBV7-9 and TRBJ1-2; D is perhaps TRBD1 (6 bases). Germline-derived CDR1 and CDR2 are SEHNR and FQNEAQ (reference sequence). The CDR3 extends over 13 amino acids. The CDR3 DNA follows: TGTGCCGGCAGCTTTGACGGGGGGGGCGGCTACACCTTC. Translation: CAGSFDGGGGYTF.

Remarks on this clonotype: Germline and junction disagree at one end, which may indicate a read error. This chain connects TRBV28 to TRBJ2-1; TRBD2 might be the D (6 bases). The germline V gene has CDR1 MDHEN and CDR2 SYDVKM. This CDR3 is built from 16 residues. Here the CDR3 reads CASSLQLGSTNNEQLF. The CDR3 nucleotides read TGTGCCAGTAGTTTACAGCTCGGGAGTACGAACAATGAGCAGCTCTTC.

Ten or more counts support this clonotype. The V and J genes are TRBV5-5 and TRBJ1-5; D is unresolved. Germline CDR1 and CDR2: SGHKS and YYEKEE (reference sequence). This CDR3 is built from 17 residues. Trimming removed 0 bases from V and 2 bases from J, with 15 bases in between. The CDR3 loop is CASSLDLWGGGNQPQHF. CDR3 in DNA: TGTGCCAGCAGCTTGGACCTTTGGGGAGGAGGCAATCAGCCCCAGCATTTT.

This clonotype was recorded a few times. A clone one base away is much larger, so this may be a read error. This chain joins TRBV6-1 and TRBJ2-3; possible D gene TRBD2, 5 bases. The CDR3 has 15 amino acids. Germline CDR1 MNHNS, CDR2 SASEGT. CDR3 loop: CDPTAEDPREDAQYF. The DNA for the CDR3 is TGTGACCCGACCGCCGAGGATCCTCGGGAAGATGCGCAGTATTTT.

Concerning this clonotype: An end of the junction differs from the germline gene, which may be a read error. Written as DNA, the CDR3 is TGCAGCGCTCGTACCGTGACCTATTCCTACAATAAGCAGTTCTTC. Its protein product is CSARTVTYSYNKQFF. This chain uses TRBV29-1 with TRBJ2-1, with D uncertain. Germline V gives CDR1 SQVTM, CDR2 ANQGSEA. The CDR3 totals 15 residues.